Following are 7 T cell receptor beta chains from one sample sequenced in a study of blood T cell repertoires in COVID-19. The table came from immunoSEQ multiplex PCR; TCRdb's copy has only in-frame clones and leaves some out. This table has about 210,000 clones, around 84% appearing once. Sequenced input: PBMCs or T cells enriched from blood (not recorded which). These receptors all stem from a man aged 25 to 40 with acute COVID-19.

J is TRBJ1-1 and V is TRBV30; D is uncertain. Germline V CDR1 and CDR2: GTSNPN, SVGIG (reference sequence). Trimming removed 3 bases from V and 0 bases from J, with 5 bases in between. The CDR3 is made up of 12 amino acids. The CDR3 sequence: CAWRHLNTEAFF. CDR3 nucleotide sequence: TGTGCCTGGAGACACCTGAACACTGAAGCTTTCTTT.

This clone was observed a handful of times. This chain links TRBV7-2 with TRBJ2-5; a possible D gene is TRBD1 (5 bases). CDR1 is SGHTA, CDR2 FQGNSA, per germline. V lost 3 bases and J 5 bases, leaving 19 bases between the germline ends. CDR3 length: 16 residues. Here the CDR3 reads CASSFPGQRFWETQYF. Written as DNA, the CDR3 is TGTGCCAGCAGCTTCCCAGGGCAGCGTTTCTGGGAGACCCAGTACTTC.

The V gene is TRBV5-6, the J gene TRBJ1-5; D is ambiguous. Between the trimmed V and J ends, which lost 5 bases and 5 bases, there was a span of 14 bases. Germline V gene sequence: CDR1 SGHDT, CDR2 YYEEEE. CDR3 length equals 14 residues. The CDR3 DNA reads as TGTGCCAGCAGTTCCGCCGGGAGATATCAGCCCCAGCATTTT. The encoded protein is CASSSAGRYQPQHF.

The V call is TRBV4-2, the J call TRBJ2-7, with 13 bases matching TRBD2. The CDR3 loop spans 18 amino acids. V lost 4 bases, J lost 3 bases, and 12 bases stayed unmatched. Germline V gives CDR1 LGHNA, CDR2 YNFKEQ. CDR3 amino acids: CASSLATRTSGGDYEQYF. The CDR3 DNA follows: TGTGCCAGCAGCCTCGCGACCAGGACTAGCGGGGGTGACTACGAGCAGTACTTC.

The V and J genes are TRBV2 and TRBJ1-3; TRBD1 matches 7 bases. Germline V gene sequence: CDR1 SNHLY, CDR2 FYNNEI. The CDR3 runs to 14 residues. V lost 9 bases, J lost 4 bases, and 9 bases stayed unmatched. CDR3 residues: CASKVGTEGNTIYF. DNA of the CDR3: TGTGCCAGTAAGGTCGGGACAGAGGGAAACACCATATATTTT. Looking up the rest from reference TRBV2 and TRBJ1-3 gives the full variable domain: EPEVTQTPSHQVTQMGQEVILRCVPISNHLYFYWYRQILGQKVEFLVSFYNNEISEKSEIFDDQFSVERPDGSNFTLKIRSTKLEDSAMYFCASKVGTEGNTIYFGEGSWLTVV.

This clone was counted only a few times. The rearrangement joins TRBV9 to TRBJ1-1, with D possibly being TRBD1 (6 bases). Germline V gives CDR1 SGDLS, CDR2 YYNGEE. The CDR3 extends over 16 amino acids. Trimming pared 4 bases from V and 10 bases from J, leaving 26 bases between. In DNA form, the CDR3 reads TGTGCCAGCAGCCTCCACGGAGACATTCGAAAGGGGGTAGCTTTCTTT. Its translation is CASSLHGDIRKGVAFF.

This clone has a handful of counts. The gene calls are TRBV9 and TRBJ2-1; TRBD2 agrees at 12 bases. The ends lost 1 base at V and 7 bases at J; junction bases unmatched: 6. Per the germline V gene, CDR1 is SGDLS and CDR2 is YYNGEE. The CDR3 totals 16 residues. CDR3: CASSVSGLAGMNEQFF. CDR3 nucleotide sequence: TGTGCCAGCAGCGTATCCGGACTAGCGGGGATGAATGAGCAGTTCTTC.